The 22 T cell receptor beta chains below come from one sample, sequenced in a study of cytomegalovirus exposure and HLA in healthy donors. It was with 60 Vbeta and 13 Jbeta primers that the PCR ran. Profiled with immunoSEQ multiplex PCR; TCRdb holds only in-frame clones, not every one. Here the sample spans under 200,000 clones, roughly 86% being singletons. Sequenced: PBMCs. Every receptor here comes from a man in his forties or fifties in good health and CMV-seropositive.

The J gene is TRBJ1-4, the V gene TRBV6-1, with 10 bases lining up with TRBD1. This CDR3 is 14 amino acids long. CDR1 is MNHNS and CDR2 is SASEGT in the germline V gene. Trimming took 6 bases from V and 8 from J; bases not matched to a gene: 6. CDR3 coding DNA: TGTGCCAGCAGGCGACAGGGGGCGTTGGAAAAACTGTTTTTT. Its protein product is CASRRQGALEKLFF.

This chain connects TRBV27 to TRBJ2-7; 16 bases align to TRBD2. J was trimmed by 7 bases and V by 5 bases; bases with no gene match: 8. CDR1 MNHEY and CDR2 SMNVEV come from the germline V gene (reference sequence). The CDR3 covers 16 residues. CDR3 DNA: TGTGCCAGCAGTCCGGGGACTAGCGGGAGGGCCCGGGAGCAGTACTTC. Translation gives CASSPGTSGRAREQYF.

The chain uses TRBV10-3 and TRBJ2-7, with a tentative D call TRBD2 (5 bases). V was shortened by 4 bases and J by 0 bases, with 13 bases between the two germline ends. There are 15 residues in the CDR3. Germline CDR1 is ENHRY and CDR2 is SYGVKD. DNA of the CDR3: TGTGCCATCAGTGTGGACGGGAAAAGCTCCTACGAGCAGTACTTC. Translated, it gives CAISVDGKSSYEQYF.

The chain carries TRBV4-3 and TRBJ2-3; 12 nucleotides agree with TRBD2. Germline V gives CDR1 LGHNA, CDR2 YSLEER. This CDR3 region has 15 residues. The V segment lost 1 base and the J segment 4 bases; nucleotides outside the gene matches: 0. The CDR3 DNA follows: TGCGCCAGCAGCCAAGGACTAGCGGGAGCAGATACGCAGTATTTT. Amino acid sequence: CASSQGLAGADTQYF.

This sequence joins TRBV2 and TRBJ2-3; 14 nucleotides align to TRBD2. The V gene end was trimmed by 6 bases and the J gene end by 1 base; junction bases not matched to a gene: 3. The CDR3 sequence is 16 residues long. Germline assignment: CDR1 SNHLY and CDR2 FYNNEI. CDR3 amino acids: CASRLTSGGGTDTQYF. In DNA form, the CDR3 reads TGTGCCAGCAGGTTGACTAGCGGGGGGGGCACAGATACGCAGTATTTT. The whole variable domain, remainder taken from reference TRBV2 and TRBJ2-3, is EPEVTQTPSHQVTQMGQEVILRCVPISNHLYFYWYRQILGQKVEFLVSFYNNEISEKSEIFDDQFSVERPDGSNFTLKIRSTKLEDSAMYFCASRLTSGGGTDTQYFGPGTRLTVL.

This chain connects TRBV5-1 to TRBJ2-5, with 9 positions matching TRBD2. The assigned J gene may be wrong: the sequence end matches TRBJ2-7 better. Per the germline V gene, CDR1 is SGHRS and CDR2 is YFSETQ. The CDR3 contains 15 residues. CDR3 nucleotides: TGCGCCAGCAGTTCCGTTAGCGGGAGCTCCTACGAGCAGTACTTC. The encoded protein is CASSSVSGSSYEQYF.

The chain uses TRBV5-8 and TRBJ2-3, with a tentative D call TRBD2 (5 bases). The V gene lost 3 bases and the J gene lost 0 bases, with 11 bases spanning the gap. CDR3 size: 15 residues. Germline assignment: CDR1 SGHTS and CDR2 YDEGEE. CDR3 coding DNA: TGTGCCAGCAGCTGGTTAGCGTCTAGCACAGATACGCAGTATTTT. Translating it yields CASSWLASSTDTQYF.

This chain joins TRBV6-5 and TRBJ1-3, with D unclear. Germline loops: CDR1 MNHEY, CDR2 SVGAGI. Trimming removed 2 bases from V and 1 base from J, with 6 bases in between. The CDR3 spans 14 residues. Written as DNA, the CDR3 is TGTGCCAGCAGTTACGGAGGGTCTGGAAACACCATATATTTT. Translating gives CASSYGGSGNTIYF.

The V call is TRBV7-2, the J call TRBJ1-2; TRBD1 is a possible D gene (5 bases). Trimming took off 4 bases at V and 3 bases at J, with 9 bases between the two ends. This CDR3 contains 13 residues. Per the germline V gene, CDR1 is SGHTA and CDR2 is FQGNSA. The CDR3 sequence: CASSSGGDYGYTF. The CDR3 coding sequence is TGTGCCAGCAGCTCGGGGGGAGACTATGGCTACACCTTC.

The CDR3 loop reads CASSFRTATYEQYF. The CDR3 coding sequence is TGCGCCAGCAGCTTTCGGACAGCTACCTACGAGCAGTACTTC. The V call is TRBV5-1, the J call TRBJ2-7; a weak D match, TRBD1 (6 bases). The CDR3 is 14 residues long. V was cut by 2 bases and J by 2 bases, with 11 bases left in between. The germline V gene has CDR1 SGHRS and CDR2 YFSETQ.

The chain recombines TRBV11-2 with TRBJ2-7; D is unresolved. Germline values: CDR1 SGHAT, CDR2 FQNNGV. CDR3 length: 14 residues. V dropped 2 bases and J dropped 5 bases, with 13 bases sitting between them. CDR3 DNA sequence: TGTGCCAGCAGCTTAAATGGGCCCAACCACGAGCAGTACTTC. Translated, it gives CASSLNGPNHEQYF.

This clone was counted a few times. The J gene is TRBJ2-5, the V gene TRBV12-5, with TRBD1 identical over 11 bases. Germline V gene data show CDR1 as LGHNT and CDR2 as FRNRAP. The length of the CDR3 is 13 residues. After removal of 3 bases from V and 7 bases from J, the junction contained 1 base not matched to a gene. The CDR3 spells CASGFGTGGTQYF. DNA for the CDR3: TGTGCTAGTGGTTTTGGGACAGGGGGGACCCAGTACTTC.

This clone was picked up a small number of times. The chain joins TRBV7-9 to TRBJ2-7; D gene uncertain. The CDR3 runs to 13 residues. V was pared by 4 bases and J by 6 bases, with 13 bases between. Germline CDR1 is SEHNR and CDR2 is FQNEAQ (reference sequence). The CDR3 loop reads CASSSRGYPEQYF. CDR3 bases: TGTGCCAGCAGCTCGAGAGGATACCCCGAGCAGTACTTC.

The chain uses TRBV6-1 and TRBJ1-2; D possibly corresponds to TRBD1 (6 bases). Germline CDR1 MNHNS, CDR2 SASEGT. The CDR3 runs to 13 residues. Trimming shortened V by 4 bases and J by 6 bases, and 12 bases separated the two germline ends. The CDR3 nucleotides are TGTGCCAGCAGTGCCCGGACAGTTCATGGCTACACCTTC. Its translation: CASSARTVHGYTF.

This clone was observed a handful of times. The genes are TRBV15 and TRBJ1-1; D remains unclear. Trimming took 7 bases from V and 7 from J, leaving 19 bases between them. Per germline, CDR1 LNHNV and CDR2 YYDKDF (reference sequence). There are 14 residues in the CDR3. CDR3 coding DNA: TGTGCCACCACCCCAGGCCGCACGATTGGTGAAGCTTTCTTT. As protein: CATTPGRTIGEAFF.

This chain links TRBV7-8 with TRBJ2-7; D uncertain. Trimming cost V 1 base and J 5 bases, with 18 bases left between them. Germline V gene sequence: CDR1 SGHVS, CDR2 FQNEAQ. The CDR3 runs to 16 residues. The CDR3 loop reads CASSLGFDSRGHEQYF. The CDR3 nucleotides are TGTGCCAGCAGCTTAGGGTTCGACTCCCGAGGCCACGAGCAGTACTTC.

CDR3 DNA sequence: TGTGCCAGCAGCTTAGCGACGGGTTACCAGAACACTGAAGCTTTCTTT. Translated, it gives CASSLATGYQNTEAFF. The genes are TRBV7-9 and TRBJ1-1; D uncertain. This CDR3 spans 16 amino acids. V lost 0 bases and J 1 base, leaving 12 bases between the germline ends. Per germline, CDR1 SEHNR and CDR2 FQNEAQ (reference sequence). Complete variable domain (other parts from reference TRBV7-9 and TRBJ1-1): DTGVSQNPRHKITKRGQNVTFRCDPISEHNRLYWYRQTLGQGPEFLTYFQNEAQLEKSRLLSDRFSAERPKGSFSTLEIQRTEQGDSAMYLCASSLATGYQNTEAFFGQGTRLTVV.

V usage is TRBV4-1 and J usage is TRBJ2-1, with 13 positions matching TRBD2. The V gene end was trimmed by 6 bases and the J gene end by 8 bases; junction bases not matched to a gene: 4. The CDR3 length is 14 residues. CDR1 is MGHRA and CDR2 is YSYEKL in the germline V gene. Written as DNA, the CDR3 is TGCGCCAGCAGACTAGCGGGGGGGATGCATGAGCAGTTCTTC. This codes for CASRLAGGMHEQFF.

The chain combines TRBV19 with TRBJ2-3; 9 nucleotides align to TRBD2. The junction had 10 bases not matched to a gene; V was cut back by 4 bases and J by 2 bases. From germline, CDR1 is LNHDA and CDR2 SQIVND (reference sequence). The CDR3 totals 17 residues. In nucleotides, the CDR3 is TGTGCCAGTAGTACCTACTCCGGACTAGCGCTCACAGATACGCAGTATTTT. Encoded protein: CASSTYSGLALTDTQYF.

The V and J genes are TRBV2 and TRBJ2-5; 8 bases fit TRBD1. This CDR3 has 17 amino acids. The V gene end was trimmed by 2 bases and the J gene end by 2 bases; junction bases not matched to a gene: 10. CDR1 and CDR2 from the germline V gene are SNHLY and FYNNEI. CDR3 in DNA: TGTGCCAGCAGTGAATACCCACCCGGGACAGGTCAAGAGACCCAGTACTTC. Translation gives CASSEYPPGTGQETQYF.

The genes are TRBV15 and TRBJ2-7, with D possibly being TRBD2 (6 bases). Deletions cut 2 bases from V and 3 bases from J, with 14 bases between. The CDR3 is made up of 15 amino acids. Germline CDR1 LNHNV, CDR2 YYDKDF (reference sequence). CDR3 coding DNA: TGTGCCACCAGCAGAACCCAGGGAGGCCTCTACGAGCAGTACTTC. Amino acid sequence: CATSRTQGGLYEQYF.

The genes are TRBV10-3 and TRBJ1-2, with 8 nucleotides matching TRBD1. V lost 5 bases and J lost 5; bases outside the gene matches: 4. The CDR3 totals 13 residues. Germline lookup yields CDR1 ENHRY and CDR2 SYGVKD. In DNA form, the CDR3 reads TGTGCCATCAGTACCGGGACAGGTTATGGCTACACCTTC. Amino acid sequence: CAISTGTGYGYTF.